This note documents a single T cell receptor (beta chain) sequence. This entry comes from a study of PD-L1 blockade in urothelial cancer. Overall study: There were a median of around 140,000 T cells in blood samples.

The time point is: peripheral blood 6 weeks after treatment start. All patients carried locally advanced or metastatic urothelial carcinoma. Samples spanned pretreatment and treatment, with 1 to 8 time points per patient. Per the germline V gene, CDR1 is MNHEY and CDR2 is SVGAGI. The CDR3 length is 14 residues. V lost 6 bases, J lost 5 bases, and 16 bases lay in between. Clones were read by immunoSEQ multiplex PCR, and TCRdb kept only the in-frame ones, dropping some. The table has about 110,000 clones, less than 95% seen once. Sample: PBMCs, taken around atezolizumab (anti-PD-L1) treatment. This chain joins TRBV6-5 and TRBJ1-1; possibly TRBD1 for D (6 bases). The receptor was derived from a man in his sixties with urothelial cancer. The CDR3 sequence is CASRQSRGGTEAFF. The CDR3 bases are TGTGCCAGCAGACAGAGCAGGGGAGGGACTGAAGCTTTCTTT.